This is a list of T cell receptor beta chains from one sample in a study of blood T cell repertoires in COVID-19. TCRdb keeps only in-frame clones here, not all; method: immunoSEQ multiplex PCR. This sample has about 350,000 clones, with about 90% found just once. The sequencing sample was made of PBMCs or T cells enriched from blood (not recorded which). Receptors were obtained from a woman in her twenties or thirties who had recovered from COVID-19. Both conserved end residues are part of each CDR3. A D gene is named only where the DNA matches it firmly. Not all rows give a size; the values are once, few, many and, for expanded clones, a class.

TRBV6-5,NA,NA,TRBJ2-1,CASSFTPVPNNEQFF,TGTGCCAGCAGTTTTACTCCCGTCCCGAACAATGAGCAGTTCTTC
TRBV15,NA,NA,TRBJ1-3,CATSRDLAGTGNTIYF,TGTGCCACCAGCAGAGATCTCGCAGGGACTGGAAACACCATATATTTT
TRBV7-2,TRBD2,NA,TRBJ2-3,CASSLGERGGHTDTQYF,TGTGCCAGCAGCTTAGGGGAGCGGGGGGGCCACACAGATACGCAGTATTTT
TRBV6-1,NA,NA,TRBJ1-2,CASSEARGYTF,TGTGCCAGCAGTGAAGCGCGTGGCTACACCTTC
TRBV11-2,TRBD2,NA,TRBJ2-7,CASSLDIGLAYEQYF,TGTGCCAGCAGCTTAGACATAGGACTAGCGTACGAGCAGTACTTC
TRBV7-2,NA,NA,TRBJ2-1,CASGLPNTQNEQFF,TGTGCCAGCGGCTTACCTAACACACAGAATGAGCAGTTCTTC
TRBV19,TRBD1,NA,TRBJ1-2,CASRQGASYYGYTF,TGTGCCAGTCGACAGGGGGCATCATACTATGGCTACACCTTC
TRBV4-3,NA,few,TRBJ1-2,CASSQGYRDYGYTF,TGCGCCAGCAGCCAAGGCTACCGGGACTATGGCTACACCTTC
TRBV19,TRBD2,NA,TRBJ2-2,CASSPSGGPGELFF,TGTGCCAGTAGTCCCTCGGGAGGGCCCGGGGAGCTGTTTTTT
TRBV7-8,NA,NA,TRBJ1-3,CASSSGQGSGNTIYF,TGTGCCAGCAGCTCAGGGCAGGGAAGTGGAAACACCATATATTTT
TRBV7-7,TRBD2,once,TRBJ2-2,CASSPLAGGTGELFF,TGTGCCAGCAGCCCCCTGGCGGGGGGAACCGGGGAGCTGTTTTTT
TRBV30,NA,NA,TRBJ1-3,CAWSGARIPSGNTIYF,TGTGCCTGGTCAGGGGCGCGGATCCCCTCTGGAAACACCATATATTTT
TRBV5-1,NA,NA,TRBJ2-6,CASSLDPGSGANVLTF,TGCGCCAGCAGCTTGGATCCGGGTTCTGGGGCCAACGTCCTGACTTTC
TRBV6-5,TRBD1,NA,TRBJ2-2,CASRDRGQRTGELFF,TGTGCCAGCAGGGACAGGGGGCAGCGCACCGGGGAGCTGTTTTTT
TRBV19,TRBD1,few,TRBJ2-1,CASKGQGGSYNEQFF,TGTGCCAGTAAAGGACAGGGGGGCTCCTACAATGAGCAGTTCTTC
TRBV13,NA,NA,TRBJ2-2,CASSLASNTGELFF,TGTGCCAGCAGCTTAGCTTCGAACACCGGGGAGCTGTTTTTT
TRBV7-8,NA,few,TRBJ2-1,CASSWGTGQDEQFF,TGTGCCAGCAGCTGGGGAACAGGACAAGATGAGCAGTTCTTC
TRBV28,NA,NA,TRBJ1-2,CASSYENRVGSSVYGYTF,TGTGCCAGCAGTTATGAAAACAGGGTAGGCTCTTCGGTCTATGGCTACACCTTC
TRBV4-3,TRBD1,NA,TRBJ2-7,CASSRAGTGAHEQYF,TGCGCCAGCAGCCGTGCGGGGACAGGGGCCCACGAGCAGTACTTC